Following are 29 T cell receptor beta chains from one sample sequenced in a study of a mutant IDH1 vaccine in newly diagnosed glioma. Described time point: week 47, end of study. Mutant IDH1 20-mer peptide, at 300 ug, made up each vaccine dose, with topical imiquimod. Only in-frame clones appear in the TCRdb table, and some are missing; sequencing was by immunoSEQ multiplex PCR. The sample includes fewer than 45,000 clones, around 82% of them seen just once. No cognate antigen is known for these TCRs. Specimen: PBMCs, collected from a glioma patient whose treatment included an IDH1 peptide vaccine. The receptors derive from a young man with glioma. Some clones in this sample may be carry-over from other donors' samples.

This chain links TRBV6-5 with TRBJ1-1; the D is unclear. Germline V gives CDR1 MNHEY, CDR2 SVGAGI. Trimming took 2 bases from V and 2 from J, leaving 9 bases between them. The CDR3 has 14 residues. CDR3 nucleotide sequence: TGTGCCAGCAGTTACGGCAGACTAAACACTGAAGCTTTCTTT. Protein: CASSYGRLNTEAFF.

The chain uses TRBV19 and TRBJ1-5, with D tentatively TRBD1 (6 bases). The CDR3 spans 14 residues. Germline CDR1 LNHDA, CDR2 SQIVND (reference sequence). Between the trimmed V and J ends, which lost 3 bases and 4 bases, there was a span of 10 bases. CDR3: CASSMDSVNQPQHF. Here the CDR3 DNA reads TGTGCCAGTAGTATGGACAGCGTGAATCAGCCCCAGCATTTT.

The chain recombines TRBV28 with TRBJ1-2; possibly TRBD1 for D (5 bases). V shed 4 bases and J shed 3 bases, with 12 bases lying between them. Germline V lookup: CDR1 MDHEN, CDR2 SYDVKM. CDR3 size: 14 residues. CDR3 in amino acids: CASSSLGTDYGYTF. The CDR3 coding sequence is TGTGCCAGCAGTTCACTTGGGACGGACTATGGCTACACCTTC.

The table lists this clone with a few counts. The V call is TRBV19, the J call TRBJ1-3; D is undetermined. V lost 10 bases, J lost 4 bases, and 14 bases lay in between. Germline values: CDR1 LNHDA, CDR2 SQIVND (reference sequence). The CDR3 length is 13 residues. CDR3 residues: CATSWTPGNTIYF. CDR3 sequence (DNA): TGTGCCACATCCTGGACTCCGGGAAACACCATATATTTT. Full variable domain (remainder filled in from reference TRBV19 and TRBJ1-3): DGGITQSPKYLFRKEGQNVTLSCEQNLNHDAMYWYRQDPGQGLRLIYYSQIVNDFQKGDIAEGYSVSREKKESFPLTVTSAQKNPTAFYLCATSWTPGNTIYFGEGSWLTVV.

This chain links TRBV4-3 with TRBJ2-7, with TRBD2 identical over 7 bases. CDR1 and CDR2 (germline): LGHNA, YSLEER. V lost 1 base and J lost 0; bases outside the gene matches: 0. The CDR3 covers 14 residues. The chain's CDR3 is CASSQGGSSYEQYF. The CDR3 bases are TGCGCCAGCAGCCAAGGCGGGAGCTCCTACGAGCAGTACTTC.

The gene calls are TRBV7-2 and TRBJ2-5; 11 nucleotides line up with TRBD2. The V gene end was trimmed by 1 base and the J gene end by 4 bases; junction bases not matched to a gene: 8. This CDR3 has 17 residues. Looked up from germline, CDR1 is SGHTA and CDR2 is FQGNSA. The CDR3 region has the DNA TGTGCCAGCAGCTTAGGGCTAGCGGGAGGAGCTCCAGAGACCCAGTACTTC. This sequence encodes CASSLGLAGGAPETQYF.

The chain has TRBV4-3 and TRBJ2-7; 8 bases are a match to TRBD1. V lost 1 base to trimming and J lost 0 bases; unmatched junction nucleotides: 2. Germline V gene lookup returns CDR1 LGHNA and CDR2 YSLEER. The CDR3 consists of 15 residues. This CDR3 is CASSQATGDSYEQYF. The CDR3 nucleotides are TGCGCCAGCAGCCAAGCGACAGGGGACTCCTACGAGCAGTACTTC.

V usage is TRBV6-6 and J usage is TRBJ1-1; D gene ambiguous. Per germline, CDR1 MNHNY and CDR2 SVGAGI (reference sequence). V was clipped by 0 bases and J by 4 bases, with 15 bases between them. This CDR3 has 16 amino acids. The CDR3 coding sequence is TGTGCCAGCAGTTACTCGACCCCCCATTTTATCACTGAAGCTTTCTTT. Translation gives CASSYSTPHFITEAFF.

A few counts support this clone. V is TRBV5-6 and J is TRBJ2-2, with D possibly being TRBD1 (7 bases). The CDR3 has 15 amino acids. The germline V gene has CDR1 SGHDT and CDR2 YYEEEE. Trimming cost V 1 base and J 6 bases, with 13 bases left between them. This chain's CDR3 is CASSLFGRGAGELFF. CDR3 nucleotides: TGTGCCAGCAGCTTGTTTGGCAGGGGGGCCGGGGAGCTGTTTTTT.

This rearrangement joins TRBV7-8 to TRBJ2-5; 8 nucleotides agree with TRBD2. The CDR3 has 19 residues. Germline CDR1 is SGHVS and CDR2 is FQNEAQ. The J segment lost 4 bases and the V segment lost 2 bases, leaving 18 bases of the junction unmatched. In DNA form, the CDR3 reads TGTGCCAGCAGCTTAAGAGCACCCCGCTTAGCGGGAAAGGCAGAGACCCAGTACTTC. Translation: CASSLRAPRLAGKAETQYF.

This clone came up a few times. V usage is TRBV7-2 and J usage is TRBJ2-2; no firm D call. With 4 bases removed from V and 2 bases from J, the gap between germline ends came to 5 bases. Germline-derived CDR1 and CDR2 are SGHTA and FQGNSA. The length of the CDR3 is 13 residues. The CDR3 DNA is TGTGCCAGCAGCTCGTCTAACACCGGGGAGCTGTTTTTT. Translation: CASSSSNTGELFF.

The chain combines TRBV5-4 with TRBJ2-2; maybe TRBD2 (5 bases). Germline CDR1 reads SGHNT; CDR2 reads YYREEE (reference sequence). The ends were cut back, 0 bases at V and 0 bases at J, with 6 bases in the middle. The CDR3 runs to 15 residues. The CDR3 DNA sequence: TGTGCCAGCAGCTTGGGGACTTCGAACACCGGGGAGCTGTTTTTT. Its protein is CASSLGTSNTGELFF.

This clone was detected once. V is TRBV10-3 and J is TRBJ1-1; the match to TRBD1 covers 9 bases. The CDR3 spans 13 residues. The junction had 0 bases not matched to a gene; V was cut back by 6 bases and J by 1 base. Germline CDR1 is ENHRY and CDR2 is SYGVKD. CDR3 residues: CAIRGQGNTEAFF. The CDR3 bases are TGTGCCATCAGGGGACAGGGGAACACTGAAGCTTTCTTT.

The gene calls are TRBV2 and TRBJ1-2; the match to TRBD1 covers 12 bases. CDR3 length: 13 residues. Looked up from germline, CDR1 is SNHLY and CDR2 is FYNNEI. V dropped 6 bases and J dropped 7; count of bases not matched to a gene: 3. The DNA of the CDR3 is TGTGCCAGCAGGGGACAGGGGGCGGGTGGCTACACCTTC. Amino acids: CASRGQGAGGYTF. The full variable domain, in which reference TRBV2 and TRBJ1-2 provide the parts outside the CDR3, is EPEVTQTPSHQVTQMGQEVILRCVPISNHLYFYWYRQILGQKVEFLVSFYNNEISEKSEIFDDQFSVERPDGSNFTLKIRSTKLEDSAMYFCASRGQGAGGYTFGSGTRLTVV.

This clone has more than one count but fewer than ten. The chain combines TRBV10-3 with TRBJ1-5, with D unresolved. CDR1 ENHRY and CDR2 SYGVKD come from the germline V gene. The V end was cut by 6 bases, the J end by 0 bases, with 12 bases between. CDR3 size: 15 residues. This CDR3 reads CAISLDGYSNQPQHF. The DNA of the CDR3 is TGTGCCATCAGCCTGGACGGTTATAGCAATCAGCCCCAGCATTTT.

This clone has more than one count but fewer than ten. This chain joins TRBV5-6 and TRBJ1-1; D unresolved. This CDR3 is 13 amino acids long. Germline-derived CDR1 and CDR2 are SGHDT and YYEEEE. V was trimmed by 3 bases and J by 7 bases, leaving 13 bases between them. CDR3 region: CASSSRGKFEAFF. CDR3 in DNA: TGTGCCAGCAGCTCTCGTGGTAAGTTTGAAGCTTTCTTT. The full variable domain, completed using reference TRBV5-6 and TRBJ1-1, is DAGVTQSPTHLIKTRGQQVTLRCSPKSGHDTVSWYQQALGQGPQFIFQYYEEEERQRGNFPDRFSGHQFPNYSSELNVNALLLGDSALYLCASSSRGKFEAFFGQGTRLTVV.

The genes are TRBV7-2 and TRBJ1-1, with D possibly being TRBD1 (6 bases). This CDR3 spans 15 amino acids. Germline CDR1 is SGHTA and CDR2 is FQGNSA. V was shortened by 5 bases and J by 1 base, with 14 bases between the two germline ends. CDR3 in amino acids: CASSPRGLANTEAFF. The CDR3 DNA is TGTGCCAGCAGCCCCAGGGGACTTGCGAACACTGAAGCTTTCTTT.

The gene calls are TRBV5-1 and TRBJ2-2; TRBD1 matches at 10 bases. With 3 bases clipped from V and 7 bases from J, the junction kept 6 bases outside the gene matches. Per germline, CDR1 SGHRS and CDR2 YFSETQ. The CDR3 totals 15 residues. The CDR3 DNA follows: TGCGCCAGCAGCTCGCGACAGGGGGCGGACGGGGAGCTGTTTTTT. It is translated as CASSSRQGADGELFF. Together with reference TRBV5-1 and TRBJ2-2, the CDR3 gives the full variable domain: KAGVTQTPRYLIKTRGQQVTLSCSPISGHRSVSWYQQTPGQGLQFLFEYFSETQRNKGNFPGRFSGRQFSNSRSEMNVSTLELGDSALYLCASSSRQGADGELFFGEGSRLTVL.

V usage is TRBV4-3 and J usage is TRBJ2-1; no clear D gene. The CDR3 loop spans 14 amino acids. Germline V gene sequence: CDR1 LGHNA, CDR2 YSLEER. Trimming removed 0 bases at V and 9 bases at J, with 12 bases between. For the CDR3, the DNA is TGCGCCAGCAGCCAAGATTGGACCATGGGTGAGCAGTTCTTC. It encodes CASSQDWTMGEQFF.

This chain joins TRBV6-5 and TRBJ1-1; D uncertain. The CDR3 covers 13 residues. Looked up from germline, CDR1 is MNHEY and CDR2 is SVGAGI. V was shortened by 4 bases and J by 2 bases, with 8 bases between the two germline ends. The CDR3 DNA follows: TGTGCCAGCAGTTTGATCGCCAACACTGAAGCTTTCTTT. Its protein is CASSLIANTEAFF.

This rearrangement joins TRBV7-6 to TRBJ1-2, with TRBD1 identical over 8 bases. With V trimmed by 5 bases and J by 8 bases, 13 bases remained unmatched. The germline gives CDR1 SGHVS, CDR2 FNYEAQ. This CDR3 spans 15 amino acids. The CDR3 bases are TGTGCCAGCAGCCCCGCCGGGCAGGGGGCTTGGGGCTACACCTTC. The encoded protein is CASSPAGQGAWGYTF.

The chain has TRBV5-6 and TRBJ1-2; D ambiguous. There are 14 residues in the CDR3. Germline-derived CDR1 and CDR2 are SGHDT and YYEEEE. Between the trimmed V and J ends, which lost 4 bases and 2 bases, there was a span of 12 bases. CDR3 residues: CASSPVGSNYGYTF. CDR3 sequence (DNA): TGTGCCAGCAGCCCGGTAGGGTCGAACTATGGCTACACCTTC. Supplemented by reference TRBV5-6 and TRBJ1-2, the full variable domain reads DAGVTQSPTHLIKTRGQQVTLRCSPKSGHDTVSWYQQALGQGPQFIFQYYEEEERQRGNFPDRFSGHQFPNYSSELNVNALLLGDSALYLCASSPVGSNYGYTFGSGTRLTVV.

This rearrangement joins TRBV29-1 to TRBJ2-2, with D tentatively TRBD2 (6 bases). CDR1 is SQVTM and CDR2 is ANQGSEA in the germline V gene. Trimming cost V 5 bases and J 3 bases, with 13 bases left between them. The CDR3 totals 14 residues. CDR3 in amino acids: CSVLDGGYTGELFF. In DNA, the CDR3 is TGCAGCGTTCTTGATGGGGGGTACACCGGGGAGCTGTTTTTT.

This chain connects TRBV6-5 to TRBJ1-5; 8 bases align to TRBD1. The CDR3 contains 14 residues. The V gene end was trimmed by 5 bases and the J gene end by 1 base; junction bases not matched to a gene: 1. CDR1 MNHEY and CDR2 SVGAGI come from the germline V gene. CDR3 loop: CASSRTGSNQPQHF. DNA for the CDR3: TGTGCCAGCAGTAGGACAGGGAGCAATCAGCCCCAGCATTTT.

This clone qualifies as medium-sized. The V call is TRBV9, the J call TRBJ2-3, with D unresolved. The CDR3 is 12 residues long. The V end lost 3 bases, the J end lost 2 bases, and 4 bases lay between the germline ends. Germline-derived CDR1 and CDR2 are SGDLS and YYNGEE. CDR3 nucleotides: TGTGCCAGCAGCGGACACACAGATACGCAGTATTTT. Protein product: CASSGHTDTQYF.

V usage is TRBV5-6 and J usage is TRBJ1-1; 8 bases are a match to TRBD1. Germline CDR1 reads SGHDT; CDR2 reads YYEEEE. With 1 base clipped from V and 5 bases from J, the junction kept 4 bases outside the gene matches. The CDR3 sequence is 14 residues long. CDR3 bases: TGTGCCAGCAGCTTGTTCAGGGGGCGAACTGAAGCTTTCTTT. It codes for CASSLFRGRTEAFF.

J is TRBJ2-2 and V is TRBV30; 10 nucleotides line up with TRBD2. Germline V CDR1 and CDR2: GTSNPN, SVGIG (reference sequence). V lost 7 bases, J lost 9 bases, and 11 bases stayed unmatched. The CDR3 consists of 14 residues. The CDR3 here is CASRNSSGSRELFF. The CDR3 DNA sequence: TGTGCCTCGAGGAATTCTAGCGGGAGCCGGGAGCTGTTTTTT.

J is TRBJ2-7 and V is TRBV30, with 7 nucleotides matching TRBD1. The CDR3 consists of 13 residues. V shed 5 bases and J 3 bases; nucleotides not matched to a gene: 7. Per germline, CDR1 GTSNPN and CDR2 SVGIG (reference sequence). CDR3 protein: CAWGRDSFYEQYF. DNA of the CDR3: TGTGCCTGGGGCCGGGACAGCTTCTACGAGCAGTACTTC.

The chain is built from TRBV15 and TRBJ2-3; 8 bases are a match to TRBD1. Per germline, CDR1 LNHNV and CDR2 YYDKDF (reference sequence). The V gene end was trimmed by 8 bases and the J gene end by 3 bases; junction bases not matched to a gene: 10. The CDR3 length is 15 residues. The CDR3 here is CATGTPQGVTDTQYF. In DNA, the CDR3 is TGTGCCACCGGGACCCCACAGGGGGTAACAGATACGCAGTATTTT.